This TCR beta chain originates from a study of T cells in tumors after PD-1 blockade. On the study more broadly: Daily vismodegib 150 mg continued in a subset of anti-PD-1-treated patients. Tumor samples yielded approximately 20-fold more depth than single-cell TCR sequencing.

Profiled with immunoSEQ multiplex PCR; TCRdb holds only in-frame clones, not every one. The sample includes fewer than 6,500 clones, around 62% of them seen just once. Site-matched primary tumor biopsies were taken before and after PD-1 blockade. Study results and limitations: Peripheral recruitment is suggested, as some novel exhausted tumor clones were in pre-treatment blood.

On this clone itself: Its antigen is as yet unknown.

The CDR3 contains 11 residues. V gave up 0 bases and J gave up 3 bases, with 0 bases separating them. Germline V gives CDR1 SGHRS, CDR2 YFSETQ. This specimen was tumor tissue, taken before anti-PD-1 treatment. The receptor was isolated from a human donor with basal cell carcinoma. The chain uses TRBV5-1 and TRBJ2-5, with unresolved D. Here the CDR3 reads CASSLEETQYF. CDR3 bases: TGCGCCAGCAGCTTGGAAGAGACCCAGTACTTC.